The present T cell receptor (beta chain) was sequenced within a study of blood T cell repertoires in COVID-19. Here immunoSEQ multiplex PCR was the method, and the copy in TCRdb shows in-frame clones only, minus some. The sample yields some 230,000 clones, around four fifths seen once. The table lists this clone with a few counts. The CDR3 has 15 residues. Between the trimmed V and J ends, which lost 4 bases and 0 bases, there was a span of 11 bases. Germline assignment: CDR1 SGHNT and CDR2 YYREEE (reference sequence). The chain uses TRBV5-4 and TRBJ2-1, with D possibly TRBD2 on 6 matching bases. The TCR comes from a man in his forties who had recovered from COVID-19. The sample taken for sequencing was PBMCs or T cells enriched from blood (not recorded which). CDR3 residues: CASSHTSSSYNEQFF. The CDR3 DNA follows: TGTGCCAGCAGCCATACTAGCAGCTCCTACAATGAGCAGTTCTTC.